This T cell receptor (beta chain) was profiled in a study of T-cell memory formation after mild COVID-19. Study-wide background: Largely, the TCR clusters proved donor specific. Study-wide findings and caveats: The study found contracting CD4+ clones mainly in CM and EM and contracting CD8+ clones in EMRA. Clones that shrank (day 15 to 85) were balanced CD4/CD8, whereas later expanders leaned CD4+.

This CDR3 contains 15 residues. V lost 2 bases, J lost 2 bases, and 10 bases lay in between. The germline CDR1 and CDR2 sequences are MNHEY and SVGAGI. The authors produced TCR alpha and TCR beta cDNA libraries with sample barcodes and UMIs by 5'RACE using constant-segment primers. TCRdb itself ran the 5' RACE reads through MiXCR, one entry per CDR3 protein. The profile shows some 450,000 distinct CDR3 sequences, over 15% of them singletons. Comment on this clonotype: Its antigen is unidentified.

This rearrangement joins TRBV6-5 to TRBJ2-1; a weak D match, TRBD2 (6 bases). Sequencing was performed on PBMCs or a T cell subset sorted from them (not recorded which). This TCR derives from an adult woman who had mild COVID-19 (a few samples of this study predate the infection). Cell type and time point are not known. In DNA form, the CDR3 reads TGTGCCAGCAGTTACGTGGGAGGCACCTACAATGAGCAGTTCTTC. As protein: CASSYVGGTYNEQFF.